What follows is one T cell receptor (beta chain) and its context. Antigen unknown. The data derive from a study of CD8 T cells in Susac syndrome. Study observations and caveats: Individuals included in the TCR sequencing and HLA analysis were acknowledged by the study to be relatively few in number.

Germline V gene lookup returns CDR1 DFQATT and CDR2 SNEGSKA (reference sequence). Deletions cut 6 bases from V and 4 bases from J, with 15 bases between. The CDR3 is 13 residues long. After extraction with the RNeasy kit, about 0.45 to 1 ug of the RNA was reverse transcribed using random hexamers. Multiplex PCR with immunoSEQ amplified the TCR beta CDR3 across 54 Vbeta and 13 Jbeta. TCRdb reprocessed the immunoSEQ multiplex PCR reads via MiXCR and lists one record per CDR3 protein. Of roughly 120,000 distinct CDR3 sequences in the sample, around 94% were seen once. From blood CD8+ and CD4+ T cells, the TCR beta chain was sequenced. The multiple sclerosis control cohort comprised treatment-naive individuals presenting with stable or active relapsing-remitting disease.

The material sequenced was CD4+ T cells from PBMCs. This rearrangement joins TRBV20-1 to TRBJ1-2; no definite D call. The TCR was taken from a human donor with multiple sclerosis. The CDR3 reads CSASSDVFYGYTF. In DNA, the CDR3 is TGCAGTGCCTCGTCGGACGTTTTCTATGGCTACACCTTC.